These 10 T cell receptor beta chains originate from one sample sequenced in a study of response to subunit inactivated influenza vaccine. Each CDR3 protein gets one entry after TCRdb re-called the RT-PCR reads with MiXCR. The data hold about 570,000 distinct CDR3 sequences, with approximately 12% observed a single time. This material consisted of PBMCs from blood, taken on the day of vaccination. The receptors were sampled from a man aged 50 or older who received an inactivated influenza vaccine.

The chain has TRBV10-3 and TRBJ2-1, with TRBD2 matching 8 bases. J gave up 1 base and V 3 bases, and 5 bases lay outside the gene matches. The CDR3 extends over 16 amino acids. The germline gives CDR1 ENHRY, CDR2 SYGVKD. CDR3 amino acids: CAISEKAGVSYNEQFF. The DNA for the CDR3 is TGTGCCATCAGTGAAAAAGCGGGAGTATCCTACAATGAGCAGTTCTTC.

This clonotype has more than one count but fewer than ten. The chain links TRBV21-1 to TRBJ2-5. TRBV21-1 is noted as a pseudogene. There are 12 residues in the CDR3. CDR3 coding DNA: TGTGCCAGCATGCGACGTCGGTGCGACCAGTACTTC. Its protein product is CASMRRRCDQYF.

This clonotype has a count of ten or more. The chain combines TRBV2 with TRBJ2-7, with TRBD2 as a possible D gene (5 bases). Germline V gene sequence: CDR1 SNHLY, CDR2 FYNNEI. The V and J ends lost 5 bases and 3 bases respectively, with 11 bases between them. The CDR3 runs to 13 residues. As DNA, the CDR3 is TGTGCCAGCAGTTCCACAGACTACTACGAGCAGTACTTC. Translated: CASSSTDYYEQYF.

CDR3 in DNA: TGTGCCAGCAGCGTACGTCCCGGGACAGGAAAAGAGACCCAGTACTTC. Amino acid sequence: CASSVRPGTGKETQYF. V gene TRBV9 combines with J gene TRBJ2-5; 8 bases agree with TRBD1. There are 16 residues in the CDR3. V lost 1 base to trimming and J lost 3 bases; unmatched junction nucleotides: 8. From germline, CDR1 is SGDLS and CDR2 YYNGEE.

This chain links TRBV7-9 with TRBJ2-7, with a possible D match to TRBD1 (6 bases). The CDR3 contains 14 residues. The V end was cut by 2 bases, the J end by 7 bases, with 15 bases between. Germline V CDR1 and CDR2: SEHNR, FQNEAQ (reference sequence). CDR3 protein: CASSLTIRQEEQYF. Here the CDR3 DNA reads TGTGCCAGCAGCTTAACTATCCGACAGGAAGAGCAGTACTTC. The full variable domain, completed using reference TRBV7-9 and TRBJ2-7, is DTGVSQNPRHKITKRGQNVTFRCDPISEHNRLYWYRQTLGQGPEFLTYFQNEAQLEKSRLLSDRFSAERPKGSFSTLEIQRTEQGDSAMYLCASSLTIRQEEQYFGPGTRLTVT.

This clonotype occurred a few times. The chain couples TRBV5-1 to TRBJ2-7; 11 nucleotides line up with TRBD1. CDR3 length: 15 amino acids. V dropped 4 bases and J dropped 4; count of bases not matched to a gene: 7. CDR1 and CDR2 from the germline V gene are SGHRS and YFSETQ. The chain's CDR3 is CASSDRTGGEYEQYF. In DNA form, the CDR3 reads TGCGCCAGCAGCGATCGGACAGGGGGCGAATACGAGCAGTACTTC. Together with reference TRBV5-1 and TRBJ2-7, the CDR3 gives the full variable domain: KAGVTQTPRYLIKTRGQQVTLSCSPISGHRSVSWYQQTPGQGLQFLFEYFSETQRNKGNFPGRFSGRQFSNSRSEMNVSTLELGDSALYLCASSDRTGGEYEQYFGPGTRLTVT.

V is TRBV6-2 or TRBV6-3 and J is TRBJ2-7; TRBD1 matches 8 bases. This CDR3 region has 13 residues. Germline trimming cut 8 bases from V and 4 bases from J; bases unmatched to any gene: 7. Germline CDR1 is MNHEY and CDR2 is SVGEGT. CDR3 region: CASHGTGKYEQYF. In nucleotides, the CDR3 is TGTGCCAGCCACGGGACAGGCAAGTACGAGCAGTACTTC.

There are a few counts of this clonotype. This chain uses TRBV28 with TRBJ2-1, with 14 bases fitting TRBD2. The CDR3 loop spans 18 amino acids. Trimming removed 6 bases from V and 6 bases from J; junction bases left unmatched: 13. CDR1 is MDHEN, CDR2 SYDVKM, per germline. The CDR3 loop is CASRALTGTSGSVNEQFF. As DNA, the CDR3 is TGTGCCAGCAGAGCCCTGACTGGGACTAGCGGGAGTGTCAATGAGCAGTTCTTC.

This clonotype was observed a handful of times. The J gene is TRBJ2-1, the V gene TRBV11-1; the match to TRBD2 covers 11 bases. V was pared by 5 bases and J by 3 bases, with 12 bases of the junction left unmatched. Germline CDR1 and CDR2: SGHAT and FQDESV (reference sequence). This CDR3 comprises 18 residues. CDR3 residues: CASSPLAGAKEGYNEQFF. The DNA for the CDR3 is TGTGCCAGCAGCCCACTAGCGGGAGCTAAGGAGGGCTACAATGAGCAGTTCTTC.

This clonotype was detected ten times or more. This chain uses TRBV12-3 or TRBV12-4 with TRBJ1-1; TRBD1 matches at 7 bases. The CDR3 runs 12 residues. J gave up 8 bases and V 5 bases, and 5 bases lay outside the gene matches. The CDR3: CASSTGVAEAFF. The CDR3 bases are TGTGCCAGCAGTACAGGGGTGGCGGAAGCTTTCTTT.